This T cell receptor beta chain was identified during a study of blood T cells in healthy people across ages. Across the study: The template switching approach captured approximately one barcoded beta molecule for every two T cells.

Germline CDR1 SGDLS, CDR2 YYNGEE. With 3 bases removed from V and 7 bases from J, the gap between germline ends came to 23 bases. The length of the CDR3 is 16 residues. With a J-beta primer mix and a sample-barcoded 5' primer, a second PCR ran 7 to 11 cycles. TCRdb re-derived calls from the 5' RACE reads in MiXCR, one entry per CDR3 protein. The sample includes 720,000 or so distinct CDR3 sequences, around two fifths seen only once; the top ten take around 30%. Study conclusions and caveats: Researchers report that TCR beta diversity correlated strongly with naive T cell percentage.

Samples each had at least 5 micrograms of total RNA extracted. As to this clonotype: Its matching antigen is unknown.

This clonotype was obtained from an elderly man in good health. The chain is built from TRBV9 and TRBJ2-7, with D perhaps being TRBD1 or TRBD2 (5 bases each). Input material: blood. The CDR3 loop is CASSENPGTDFAEQYF. CDR3 in DNA: TGTGCCAGCAGCGAAAACCCCGGGACGGACTTCGCGGAGCAGTACTTC.